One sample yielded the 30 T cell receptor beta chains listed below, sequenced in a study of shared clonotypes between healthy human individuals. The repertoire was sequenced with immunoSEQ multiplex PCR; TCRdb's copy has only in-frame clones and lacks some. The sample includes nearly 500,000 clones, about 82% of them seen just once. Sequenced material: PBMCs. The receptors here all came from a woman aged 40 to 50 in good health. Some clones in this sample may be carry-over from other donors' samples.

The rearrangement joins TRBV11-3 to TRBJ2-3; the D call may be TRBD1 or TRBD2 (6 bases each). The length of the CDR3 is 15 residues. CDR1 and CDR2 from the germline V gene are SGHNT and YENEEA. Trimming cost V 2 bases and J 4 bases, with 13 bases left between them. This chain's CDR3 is CASSLQGRGPDTQYF. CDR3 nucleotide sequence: TGTGCCAGCAGCTTACAGGGCCGGGGGCCAGATACGCAGTATTTT.

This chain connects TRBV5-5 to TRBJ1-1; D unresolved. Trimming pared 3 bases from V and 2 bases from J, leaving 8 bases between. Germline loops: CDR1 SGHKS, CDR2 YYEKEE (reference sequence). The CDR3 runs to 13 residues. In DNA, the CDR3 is TGTGCCAGCAGCTCCGCCGATAACACTGAAGCTTTCTTT. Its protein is CASSSADNTEAFF.

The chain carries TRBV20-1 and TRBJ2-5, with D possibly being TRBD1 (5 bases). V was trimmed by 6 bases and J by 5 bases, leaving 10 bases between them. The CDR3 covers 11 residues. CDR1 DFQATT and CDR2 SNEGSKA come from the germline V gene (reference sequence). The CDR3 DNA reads TGCAGTGCCCAGGGCCCCGAGACCCAGTACTTC. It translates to CSAQGPETQYF.

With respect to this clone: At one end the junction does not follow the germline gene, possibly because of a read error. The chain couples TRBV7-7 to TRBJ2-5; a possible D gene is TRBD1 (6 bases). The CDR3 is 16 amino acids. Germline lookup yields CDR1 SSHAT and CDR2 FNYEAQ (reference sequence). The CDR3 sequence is CASSPTPGQYQETQYF. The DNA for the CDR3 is TGTGCTAGCAGTCCAACCCCGGGACAATACCAAGAGACCCAGTACTTC. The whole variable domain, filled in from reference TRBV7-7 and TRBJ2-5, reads GAGVSQSPRYKVTKRGQDVTLRCDPISSHATLYWYQQALGQGPEFLTYFNYEAQPDKSGLPSDRFSAERPEGSISTLTIQRTEQRDSAMYRCASSPTPGQYQETQYFGPGTRLLVL.

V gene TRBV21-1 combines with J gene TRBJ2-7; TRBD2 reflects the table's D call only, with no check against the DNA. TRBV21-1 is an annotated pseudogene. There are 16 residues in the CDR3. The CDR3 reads CASSKDPGETIYEQYF. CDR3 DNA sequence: TGTGCCAGCAGCAAAGACCCGGGAGAGACTATTTACGAGCAGTACTTC.

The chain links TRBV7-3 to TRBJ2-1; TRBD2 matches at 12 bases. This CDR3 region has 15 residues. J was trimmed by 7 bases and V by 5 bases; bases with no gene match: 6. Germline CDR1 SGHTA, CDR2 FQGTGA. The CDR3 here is CASSRPGLAGNEQFF. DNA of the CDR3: TGTGCCAGCAGCCGCCCTGGACTAGCGGGGAATGAGCAGTTCTTC.

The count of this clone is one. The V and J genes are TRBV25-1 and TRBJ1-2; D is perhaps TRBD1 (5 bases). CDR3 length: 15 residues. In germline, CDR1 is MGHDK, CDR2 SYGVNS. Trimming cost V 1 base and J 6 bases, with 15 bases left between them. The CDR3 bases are TGTGCCAGCAGTGAATTAGCCAGGGTGGGTGATGGCTACACCTTC. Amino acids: CASSELARVGDGYTF.

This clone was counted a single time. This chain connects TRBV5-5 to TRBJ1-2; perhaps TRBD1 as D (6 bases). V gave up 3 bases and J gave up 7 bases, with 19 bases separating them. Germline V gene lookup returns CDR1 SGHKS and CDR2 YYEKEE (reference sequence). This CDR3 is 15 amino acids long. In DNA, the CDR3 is TGTGCCAGCAGCTCGGAGGGGGGGCCCGTGCGTGGCTACACCTTC. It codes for CASSSEGGPVRGYTF. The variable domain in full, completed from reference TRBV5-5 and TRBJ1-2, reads DAGVTQSPTHLIKTRGQQVTLRCSPISGHKSVSWYQQVLGQGPQFIFQYYEKEERGRGNFPDRFSARQFPNYSSELNVNALLLGDSALYLCASSSEGGPVRGYTFGSGTRLTVV.

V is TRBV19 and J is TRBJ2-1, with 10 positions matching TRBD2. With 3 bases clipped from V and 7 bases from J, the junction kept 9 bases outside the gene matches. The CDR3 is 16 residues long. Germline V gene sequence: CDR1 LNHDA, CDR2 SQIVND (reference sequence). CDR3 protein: CASSMMASGRWNEQFF. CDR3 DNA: TGTGCCAGTAGTATGATGGCTAGCGGGAGATGGAATGAGCAGTTCTTC.

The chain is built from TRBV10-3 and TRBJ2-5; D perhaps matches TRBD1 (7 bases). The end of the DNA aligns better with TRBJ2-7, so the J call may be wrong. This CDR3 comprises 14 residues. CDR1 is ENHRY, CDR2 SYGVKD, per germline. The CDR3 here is CAISEGQDYYEQYF. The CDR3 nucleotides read TGTGCCATCAGTGAGGGACAGGACTACTACGAGCAGTACTTC.

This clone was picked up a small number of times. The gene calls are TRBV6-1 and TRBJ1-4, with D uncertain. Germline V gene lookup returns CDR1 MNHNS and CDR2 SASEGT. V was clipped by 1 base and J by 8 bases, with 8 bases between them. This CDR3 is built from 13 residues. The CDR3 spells CASSEVPSEKLFF. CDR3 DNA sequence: TGTGCCAGCAGTGAAGTGCCGTCAGAAAAACTGTTTTTT.

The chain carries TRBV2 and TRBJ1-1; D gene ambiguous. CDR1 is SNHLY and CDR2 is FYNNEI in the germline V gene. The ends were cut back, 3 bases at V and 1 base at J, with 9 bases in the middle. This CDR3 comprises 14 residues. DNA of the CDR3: TGTGCCAGCAGTGAGATATCAAGGAACACTGAAGCTTTCTTT. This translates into CASSEISRNTEAFF.

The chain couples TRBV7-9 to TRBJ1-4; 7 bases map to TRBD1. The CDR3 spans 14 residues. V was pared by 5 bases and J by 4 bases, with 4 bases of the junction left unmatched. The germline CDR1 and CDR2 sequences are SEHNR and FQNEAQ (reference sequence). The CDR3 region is CASSGDSLNEKLFF. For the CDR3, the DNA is TGTGCCAGCAGCGGGGACAGCCTTAATGAAAAACTGTTTTTT. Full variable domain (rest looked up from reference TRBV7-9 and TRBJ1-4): DTGVSQNPRHKITKRGQNVTFRCDPISEHNRLYWYRQTLGQGPEFLTYFQNEAQLEKSRLLSDRFSAERPKGSFSTLEIQRTEQGDSAMYLCASSGDSLNEKLFFGSGTQLSVL.

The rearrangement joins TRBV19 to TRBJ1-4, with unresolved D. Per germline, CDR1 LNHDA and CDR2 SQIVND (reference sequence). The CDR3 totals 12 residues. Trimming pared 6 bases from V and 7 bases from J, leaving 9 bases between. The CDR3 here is CASSVHGEKLFF. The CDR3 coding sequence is TGTGCCAGTAGCGTTCATGGTGAAAAACTGTTTTTT.

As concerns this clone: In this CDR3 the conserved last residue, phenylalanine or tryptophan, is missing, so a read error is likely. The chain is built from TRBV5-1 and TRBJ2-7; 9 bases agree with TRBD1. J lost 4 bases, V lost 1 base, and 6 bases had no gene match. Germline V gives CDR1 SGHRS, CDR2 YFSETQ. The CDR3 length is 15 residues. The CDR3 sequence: CASSLIETGGYEQYL. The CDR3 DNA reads TGCGCCAGCAGCTTGATCGAGACAGGGGGTTACGAGCAGTACCTC.

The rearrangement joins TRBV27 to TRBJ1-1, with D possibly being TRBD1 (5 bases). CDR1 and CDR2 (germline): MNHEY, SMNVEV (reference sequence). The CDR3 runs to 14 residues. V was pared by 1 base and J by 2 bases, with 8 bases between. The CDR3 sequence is CASSLWGINTEAFF. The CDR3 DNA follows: TGTGCCAGCAGTTTATGGGGCATCAACACTGAAGCTTTCTTT.

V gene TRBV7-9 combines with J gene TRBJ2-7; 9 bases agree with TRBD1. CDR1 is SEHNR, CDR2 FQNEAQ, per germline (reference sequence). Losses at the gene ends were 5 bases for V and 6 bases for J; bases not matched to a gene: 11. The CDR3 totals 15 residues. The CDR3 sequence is CASSPSGTGTREQYF. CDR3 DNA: TGTGCCAGCAGCCCCTCCGGGACAGGGACGCGCGAGCAGTACTTC.

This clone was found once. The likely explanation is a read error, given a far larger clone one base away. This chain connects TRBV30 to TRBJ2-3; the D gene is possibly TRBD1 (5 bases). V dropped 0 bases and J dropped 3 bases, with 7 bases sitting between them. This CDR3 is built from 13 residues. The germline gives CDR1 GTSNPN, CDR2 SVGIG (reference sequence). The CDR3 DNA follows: TGTGCCTGGAGTGTACAGGAGACAGATACGCAGTATTTT. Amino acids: CAWSVQETDTQYF.

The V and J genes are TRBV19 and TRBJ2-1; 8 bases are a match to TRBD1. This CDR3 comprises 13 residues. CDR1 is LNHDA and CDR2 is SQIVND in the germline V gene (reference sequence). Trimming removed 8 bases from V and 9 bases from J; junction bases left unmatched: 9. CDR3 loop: CASAGGGDTEQFF. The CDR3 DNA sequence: TGTGCCAGTGCAGGGGGCGGTGATACTGAGCAGTTCTTC. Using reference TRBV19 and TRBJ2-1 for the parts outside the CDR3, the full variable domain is DGGITQSPKYLFRKEGQNVTLSCEQNLNHDAMYWYRQDPGQGLRLIYYSQIVNDFQKGDIAEGYSVSREKKESFPLTVTSAQKNPTAFYLCASAGGGDTEQFFGPGTRLTVL.

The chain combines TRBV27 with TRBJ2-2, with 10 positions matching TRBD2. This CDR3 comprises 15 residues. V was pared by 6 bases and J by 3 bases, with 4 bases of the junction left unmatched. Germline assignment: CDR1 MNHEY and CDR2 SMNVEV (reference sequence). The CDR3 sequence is CASRGLAFDTGELFF. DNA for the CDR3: TGTGCCAGCAGGGGACTAGCGTTCGACACCGGGGAGCTGTTTTTT.

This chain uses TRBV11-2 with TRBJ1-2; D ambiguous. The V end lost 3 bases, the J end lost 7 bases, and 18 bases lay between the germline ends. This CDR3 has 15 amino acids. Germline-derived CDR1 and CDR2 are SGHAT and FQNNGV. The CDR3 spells CASSLTRVSTSGYTF. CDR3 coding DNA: TGTGCCAGCAGCTTGACCCGAGTGAGCACGAGTGGCTACACCTTC.

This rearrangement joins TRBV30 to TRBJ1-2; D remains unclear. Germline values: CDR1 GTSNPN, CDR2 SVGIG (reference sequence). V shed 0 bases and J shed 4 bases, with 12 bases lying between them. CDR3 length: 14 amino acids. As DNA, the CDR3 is TGTGCCTGGAGTGTACCGAACACCGTCTATGGCTACACCTTC. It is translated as CAWSVPNTVYGYTF.

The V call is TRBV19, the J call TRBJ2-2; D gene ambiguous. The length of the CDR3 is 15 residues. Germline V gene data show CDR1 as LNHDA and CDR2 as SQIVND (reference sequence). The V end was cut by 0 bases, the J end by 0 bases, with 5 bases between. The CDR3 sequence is CASSIDTANTGELFF. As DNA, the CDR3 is TGTGCCAGTAGTATAGACACGGCGAACACCGGGGAGCTGTTTTTT. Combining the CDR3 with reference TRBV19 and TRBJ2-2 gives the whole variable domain DGGITQSPKYLFRKEGQNVTLSCEQNLNHDAMYWYRQDPGQGLRLIYYSQIVNDFQKGDIAEGYSVSREKKESFPLTVTSAQKNPTAFYLCASSIDTANTGELFFGEGSRLTVL.

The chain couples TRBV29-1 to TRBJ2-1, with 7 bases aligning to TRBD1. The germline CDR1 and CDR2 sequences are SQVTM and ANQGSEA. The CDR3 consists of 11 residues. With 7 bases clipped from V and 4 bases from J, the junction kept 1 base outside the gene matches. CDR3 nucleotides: TGCAGCGGGGGACAGTACAATGAGCAGTTCTTC. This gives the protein CSGGQYNEQFF.

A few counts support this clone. The CDR3 nucleotides read TGTGCCTCCCGGACTAGCGGGACCAATGAGCAGTTCTTC. Translation: CASRTSGTNEQFF. V gene TRBV19 combines with J gene TRBJ2-1, with TRBD2 matching 12 bases. This CDR3 is 13 amino acids long. CDR1 is LNHDA, CDR2 SQIVND, per germline (reference sequence). V trimming: 11 bases; J trimming: 6 bases; junction bases outside the gene matches: 5.

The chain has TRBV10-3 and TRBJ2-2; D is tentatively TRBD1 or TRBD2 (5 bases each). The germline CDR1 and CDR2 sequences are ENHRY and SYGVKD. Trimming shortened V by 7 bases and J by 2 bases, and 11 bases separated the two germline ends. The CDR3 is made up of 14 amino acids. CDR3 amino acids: CAIKPGPNTGELFF. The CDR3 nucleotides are TGTGCCATCAAACCGGGACCTAACACCGGGGAGCTGTTTTTT.

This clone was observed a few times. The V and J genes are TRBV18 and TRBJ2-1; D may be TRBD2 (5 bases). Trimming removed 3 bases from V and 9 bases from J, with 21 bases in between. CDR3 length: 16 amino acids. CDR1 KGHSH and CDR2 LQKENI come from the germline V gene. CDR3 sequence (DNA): TGTGCCAGCTCACCGGACCGGGATAGTCACCCCTTTGAGCAGTTCTTC. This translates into CASSPDRDSHPFEQFF.

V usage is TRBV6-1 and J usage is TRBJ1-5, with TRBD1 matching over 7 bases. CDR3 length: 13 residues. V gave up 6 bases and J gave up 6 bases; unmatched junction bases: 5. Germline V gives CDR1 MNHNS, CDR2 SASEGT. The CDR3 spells CASRTGVSQPQHF. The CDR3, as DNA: TGTGCCAGCAGAACAGGGGTTAGTCAGCCCCAGCATTTT.

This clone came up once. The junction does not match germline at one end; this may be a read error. CDR3 nucleotides: TGTGCCAGCAGCTCCACTAACCTCGGGGTTCCGGACTTC. Amino acid sequence: CASSSTNLGVPDF. This chain joins TRBV5-6 and TRBJ2-5; D is perhaps TRBD2 (5 bases). This CDR3 has 13 residues. Looked up from germline, CDR1 is SGHDT and CDR2 is YYEEEE.

CDR3 protein: CASSPTGTGTFYGYTF. The CDR3, as DNA: TGTGCCAGCAGCCCTACCGGGACAGGGACCTTCTATGGCTACACCTTC. The rearrangement uses TRBV7-9 and TRBJ1-2, with TRBD1 identical over 9 bases. The CDR3 covers 16 residues. Trimming removed 5 bases from V and 4 bases from J; junction bases left unmatched: 11. CDR1 and CDR2 (germline): SEHNR, FQNEAQ (reference sequence).